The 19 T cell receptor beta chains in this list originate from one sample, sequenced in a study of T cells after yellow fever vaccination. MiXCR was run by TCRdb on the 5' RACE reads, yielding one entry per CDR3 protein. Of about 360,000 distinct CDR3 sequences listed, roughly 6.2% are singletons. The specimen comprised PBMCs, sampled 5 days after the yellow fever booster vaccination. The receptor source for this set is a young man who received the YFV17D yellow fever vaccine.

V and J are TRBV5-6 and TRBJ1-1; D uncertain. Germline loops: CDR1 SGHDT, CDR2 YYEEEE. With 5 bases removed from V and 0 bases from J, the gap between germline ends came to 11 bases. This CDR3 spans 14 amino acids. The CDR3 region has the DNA TGTGCCAGCAGTTGGTTTGGGGTGAACACTGAAGCTTTCTTT. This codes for CASSWFGVNTEAFF.

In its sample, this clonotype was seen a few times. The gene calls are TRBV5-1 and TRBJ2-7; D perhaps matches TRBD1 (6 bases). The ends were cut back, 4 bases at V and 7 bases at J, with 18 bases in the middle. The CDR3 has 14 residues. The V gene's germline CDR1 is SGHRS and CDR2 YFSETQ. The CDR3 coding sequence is TGCGCCAGCAGCGCCCGGACTGGGGGCTTGGAGCAGTACTTC. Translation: CASSARTGGLEQYF.

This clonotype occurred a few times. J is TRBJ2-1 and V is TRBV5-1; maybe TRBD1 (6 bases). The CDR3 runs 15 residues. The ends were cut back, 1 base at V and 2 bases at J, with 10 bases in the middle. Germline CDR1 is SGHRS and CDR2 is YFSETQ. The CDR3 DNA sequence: TGCGCCAGCAGCTTGCCGAGGGACACCTACAATGAGCAGTTCTTC. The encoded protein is CASSLPRDTYNEQFF.

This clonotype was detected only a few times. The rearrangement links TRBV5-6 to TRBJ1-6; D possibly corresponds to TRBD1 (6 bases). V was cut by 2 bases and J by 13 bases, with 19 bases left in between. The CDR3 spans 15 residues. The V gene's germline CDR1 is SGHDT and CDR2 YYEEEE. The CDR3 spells CASSFLGQPKVPLHF. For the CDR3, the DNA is TGTGCCAGCAGCTTTTTAGGACAGCCCAAGGTCCCCCTCCACTTT.

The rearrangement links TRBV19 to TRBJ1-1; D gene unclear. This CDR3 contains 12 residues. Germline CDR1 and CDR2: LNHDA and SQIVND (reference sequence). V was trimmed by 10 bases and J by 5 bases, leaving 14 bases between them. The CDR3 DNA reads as TGTGCCACCTTGATCGATGGGACTGAAGCTTTCTTT. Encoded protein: CATLIDGTEAFF. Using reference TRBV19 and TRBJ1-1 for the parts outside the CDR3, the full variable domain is DGGITQSPKYLFRKEGQNVTLSCEQNLNHDAMYWYRQDPGQGLRLIYYSQIVNDFQKGDIAEGYSVSREKKESFPLTVTSAQKNPTAFYLCATLIDGTEAFFGQGTRLTVV.

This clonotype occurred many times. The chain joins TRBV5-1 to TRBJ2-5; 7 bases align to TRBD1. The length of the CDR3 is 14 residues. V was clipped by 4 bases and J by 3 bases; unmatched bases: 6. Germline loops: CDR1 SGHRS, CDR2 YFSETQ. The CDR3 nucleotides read TGCGCCAGCAGCCCAGGGACAGCTAAAGAGACCCAGTACTTC. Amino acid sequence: CASSPGTAKETQYF.

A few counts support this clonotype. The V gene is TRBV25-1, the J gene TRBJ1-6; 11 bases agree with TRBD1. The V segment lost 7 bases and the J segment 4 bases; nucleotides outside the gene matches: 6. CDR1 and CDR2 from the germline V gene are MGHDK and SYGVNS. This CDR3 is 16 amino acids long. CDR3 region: CASTGQGAGYNSPLHF. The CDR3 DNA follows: TGTGCCAGCACCGGACAGGGGGCAGGATATAATTCACCCCTCCACTTT.

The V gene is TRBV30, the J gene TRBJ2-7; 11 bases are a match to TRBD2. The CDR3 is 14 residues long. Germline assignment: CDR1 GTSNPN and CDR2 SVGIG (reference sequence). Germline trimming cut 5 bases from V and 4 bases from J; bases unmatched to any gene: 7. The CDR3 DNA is TGTGCCTGGGGGACTAGCGGAGGGACTTACGAGCAGTACTTC. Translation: CAWGTSGGTYEQYF.

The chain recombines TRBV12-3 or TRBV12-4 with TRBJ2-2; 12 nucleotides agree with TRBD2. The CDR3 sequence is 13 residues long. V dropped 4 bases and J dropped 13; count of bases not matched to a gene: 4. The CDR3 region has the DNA TGTGCCAGCAGTTCCGGACTAGCGGGATGGCTGTTTTTT. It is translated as CASSSGLAGWLFF.

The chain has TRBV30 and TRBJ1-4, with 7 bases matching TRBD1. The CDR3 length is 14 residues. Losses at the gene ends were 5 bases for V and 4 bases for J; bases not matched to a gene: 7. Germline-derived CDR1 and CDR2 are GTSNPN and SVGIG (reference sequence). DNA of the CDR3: TGTGCCTGGCGGAGGGACAGCAATAATGAAAAACTGTTTTTT. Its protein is CAWRRDSNNEKLFF.

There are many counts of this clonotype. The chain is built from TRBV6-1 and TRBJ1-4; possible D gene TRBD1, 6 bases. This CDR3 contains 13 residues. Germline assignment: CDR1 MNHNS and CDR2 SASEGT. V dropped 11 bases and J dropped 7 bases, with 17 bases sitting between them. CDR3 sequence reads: CAGAGTTGEKLFF. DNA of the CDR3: TGTGCCGGCGCCGGGACAACGGGTGAAAAACTGTTTTTT.

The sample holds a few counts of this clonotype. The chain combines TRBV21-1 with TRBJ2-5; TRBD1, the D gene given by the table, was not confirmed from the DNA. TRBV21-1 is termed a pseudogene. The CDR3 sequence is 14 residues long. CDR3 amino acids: CASSYGQGRETQYF. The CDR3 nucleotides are TGTGCCAGCAGCTATGGACAGGGACGGGAGACCCAGTACTTC.

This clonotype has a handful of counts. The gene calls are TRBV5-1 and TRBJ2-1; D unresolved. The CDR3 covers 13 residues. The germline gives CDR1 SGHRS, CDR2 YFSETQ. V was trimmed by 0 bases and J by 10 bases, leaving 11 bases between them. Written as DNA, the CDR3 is TGCGCCAGCAGCTTGGAGGTGGTCGGCGAGCAGTTCTTC. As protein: CASSLEVVGEQFF. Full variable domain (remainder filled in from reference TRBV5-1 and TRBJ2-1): KAGVTQTPRYLIKTRGQQVTLSCSPISGHRSVSWYQQTPGQGLQFLFEYFSETQRNKGNFPGRFSGRQFSNSRSEMNVSTLELGDSALYLCASSLEVVGEQFFGPGTRLTVL.

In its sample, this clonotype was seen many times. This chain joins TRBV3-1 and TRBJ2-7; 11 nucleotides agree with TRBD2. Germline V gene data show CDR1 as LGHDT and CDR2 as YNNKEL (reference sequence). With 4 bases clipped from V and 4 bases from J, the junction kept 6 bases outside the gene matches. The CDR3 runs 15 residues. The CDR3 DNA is TGTGCCAGCAGCCGGTGGACTAGCGGGTGGTACGAGCAGTACTTC. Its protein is CASSRWTSGWYEQYF.

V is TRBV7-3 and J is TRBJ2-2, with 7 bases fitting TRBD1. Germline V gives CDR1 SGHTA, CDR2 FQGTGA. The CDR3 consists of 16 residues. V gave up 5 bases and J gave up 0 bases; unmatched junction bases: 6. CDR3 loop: CASSPRGRANTGELFF. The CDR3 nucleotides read TGTGCCAGCAGCCCAAGGGGGCGAGCGAACACCGGGGAGCTGTTTTTT.

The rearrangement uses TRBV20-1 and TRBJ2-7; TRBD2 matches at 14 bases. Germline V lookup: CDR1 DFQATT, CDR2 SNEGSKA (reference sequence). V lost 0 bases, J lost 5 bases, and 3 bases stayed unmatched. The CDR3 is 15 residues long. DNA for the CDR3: TGCAGTGCTAGAGATCGGGGACTAGCGGGAGACGAGCAGTACTTC. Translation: CSARDRGLAGDEQYF.

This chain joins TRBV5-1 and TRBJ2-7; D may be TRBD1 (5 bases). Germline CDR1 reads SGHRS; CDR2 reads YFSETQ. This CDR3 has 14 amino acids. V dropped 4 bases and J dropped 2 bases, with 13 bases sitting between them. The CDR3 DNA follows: TGCGCCAGCAGCGGCGGCGACAGCCCCTACGAGCAGTACTTC. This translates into CASSGGDSPYEQYF.

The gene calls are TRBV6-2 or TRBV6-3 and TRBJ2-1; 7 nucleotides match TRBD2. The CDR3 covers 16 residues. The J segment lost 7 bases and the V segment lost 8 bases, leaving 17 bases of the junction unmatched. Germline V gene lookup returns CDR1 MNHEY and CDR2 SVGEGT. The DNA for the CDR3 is TGTGCCAGCCGGGCTAGCGGTAAGACGGCGCGGAATGAGCAGTTCTTC. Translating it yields CASRASGKTARNEQFF.

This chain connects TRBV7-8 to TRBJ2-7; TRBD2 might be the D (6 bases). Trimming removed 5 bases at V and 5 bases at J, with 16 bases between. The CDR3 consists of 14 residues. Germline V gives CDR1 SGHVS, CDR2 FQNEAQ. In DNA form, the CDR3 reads TGTGCCAGCAGCAGACCGATGTCTAGCGACGAGCAGTACTTC. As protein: CASSRPMSSDEQYF.